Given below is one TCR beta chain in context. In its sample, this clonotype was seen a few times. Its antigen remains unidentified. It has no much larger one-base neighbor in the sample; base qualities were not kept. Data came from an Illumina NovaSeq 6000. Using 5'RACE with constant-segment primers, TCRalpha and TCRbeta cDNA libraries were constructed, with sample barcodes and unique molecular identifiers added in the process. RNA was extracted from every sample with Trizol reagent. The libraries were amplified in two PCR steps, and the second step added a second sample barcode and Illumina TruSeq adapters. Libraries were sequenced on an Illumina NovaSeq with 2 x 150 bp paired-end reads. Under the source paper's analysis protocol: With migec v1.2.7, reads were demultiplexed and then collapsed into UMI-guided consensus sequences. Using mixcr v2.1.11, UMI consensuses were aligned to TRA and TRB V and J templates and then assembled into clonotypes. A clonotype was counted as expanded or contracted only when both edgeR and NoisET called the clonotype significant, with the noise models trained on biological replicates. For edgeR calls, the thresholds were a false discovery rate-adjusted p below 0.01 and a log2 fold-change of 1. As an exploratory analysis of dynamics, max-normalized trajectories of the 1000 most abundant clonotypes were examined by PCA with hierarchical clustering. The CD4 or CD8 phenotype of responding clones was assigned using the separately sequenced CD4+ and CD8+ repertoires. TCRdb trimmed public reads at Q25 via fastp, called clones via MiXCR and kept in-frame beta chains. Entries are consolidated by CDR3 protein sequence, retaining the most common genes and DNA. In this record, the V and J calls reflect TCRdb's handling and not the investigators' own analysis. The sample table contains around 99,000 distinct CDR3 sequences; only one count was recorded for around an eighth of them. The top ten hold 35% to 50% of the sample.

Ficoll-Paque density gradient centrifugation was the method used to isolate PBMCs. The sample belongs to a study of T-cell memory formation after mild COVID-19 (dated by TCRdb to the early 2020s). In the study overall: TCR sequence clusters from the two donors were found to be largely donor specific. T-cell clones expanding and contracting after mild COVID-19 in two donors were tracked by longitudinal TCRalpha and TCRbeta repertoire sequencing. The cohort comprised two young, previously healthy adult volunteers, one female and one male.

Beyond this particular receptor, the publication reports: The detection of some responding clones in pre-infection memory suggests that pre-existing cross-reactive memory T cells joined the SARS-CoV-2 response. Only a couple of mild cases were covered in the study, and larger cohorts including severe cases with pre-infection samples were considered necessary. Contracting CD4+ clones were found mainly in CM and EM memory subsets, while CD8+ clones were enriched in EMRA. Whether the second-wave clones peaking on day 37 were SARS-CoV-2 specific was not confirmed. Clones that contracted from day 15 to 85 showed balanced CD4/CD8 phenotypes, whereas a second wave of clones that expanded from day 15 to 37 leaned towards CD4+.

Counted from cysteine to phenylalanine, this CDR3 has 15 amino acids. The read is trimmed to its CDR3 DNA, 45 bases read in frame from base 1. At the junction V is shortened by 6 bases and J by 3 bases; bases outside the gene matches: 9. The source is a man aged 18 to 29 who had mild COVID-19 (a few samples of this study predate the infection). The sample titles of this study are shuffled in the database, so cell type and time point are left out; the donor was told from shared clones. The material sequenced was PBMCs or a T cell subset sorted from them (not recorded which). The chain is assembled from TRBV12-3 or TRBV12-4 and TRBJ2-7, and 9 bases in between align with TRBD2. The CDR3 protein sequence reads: CASSYGTSPNYEQYF. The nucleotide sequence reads TGTGCCAGCAGCTACGGGACTAGCCCCAACTACGAGCAGTACTTC.